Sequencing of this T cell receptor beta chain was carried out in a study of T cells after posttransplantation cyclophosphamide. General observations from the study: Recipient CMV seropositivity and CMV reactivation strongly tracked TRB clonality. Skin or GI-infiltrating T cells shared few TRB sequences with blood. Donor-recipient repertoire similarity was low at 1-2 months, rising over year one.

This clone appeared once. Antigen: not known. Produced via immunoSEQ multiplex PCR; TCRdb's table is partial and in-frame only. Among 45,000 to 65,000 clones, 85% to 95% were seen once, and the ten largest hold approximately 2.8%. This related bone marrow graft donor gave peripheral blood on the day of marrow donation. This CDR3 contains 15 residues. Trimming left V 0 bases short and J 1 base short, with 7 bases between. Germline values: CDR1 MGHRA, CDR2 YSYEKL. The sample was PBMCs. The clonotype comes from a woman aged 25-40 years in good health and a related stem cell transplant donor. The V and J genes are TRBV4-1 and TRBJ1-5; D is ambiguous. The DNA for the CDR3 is TGCGCCAGCAGCCAAGAGACGGGGAGCAATCAGCCCCAGCATTTT. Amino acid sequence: CASSQETGSNQPQHF.